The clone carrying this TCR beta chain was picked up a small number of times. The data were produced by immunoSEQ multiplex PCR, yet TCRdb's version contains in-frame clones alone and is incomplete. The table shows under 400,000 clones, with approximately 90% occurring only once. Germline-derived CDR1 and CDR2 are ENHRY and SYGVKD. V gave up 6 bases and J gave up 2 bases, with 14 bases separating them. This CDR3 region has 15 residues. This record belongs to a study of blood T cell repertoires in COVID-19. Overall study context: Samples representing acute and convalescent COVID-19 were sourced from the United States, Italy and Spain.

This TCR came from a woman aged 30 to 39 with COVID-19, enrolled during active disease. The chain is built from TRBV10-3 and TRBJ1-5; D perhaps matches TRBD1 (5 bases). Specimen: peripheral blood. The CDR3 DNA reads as TGTGCCATCAGCGCCACAGGATACGGCAATCAGCCCCAGCATTTT. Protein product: CAISATGYGNQPQHF.